This TCR beta chain was observed in a study of T cells in Graves' hyperthyroidism and ophthalmopathy. In its sample, this clonotype was seen many times. The source material, RNA transcripts, was used to amplify TCR beta CDR3 regions. HTBI primers drove first-round RT-PCR of the TCR CDR3. TCRdb called the multiplex PCR reads again in MiXCR, with one record for every CDR3 protein. The data show fewer than 850,000 distinct CDR3 sequences, roughly 17% seen once. Out of approximately 10 ml of fresh peripheral blood came the PBMCs. This receptor was identified in a man aged 50-59 years with Graves' hyperthyroidism. Sample: blood.

In nucleotides, the CDR3 is TGCGCCAGCAGGGAGGGCGGTTCACCCCTCCACTTT. Translating it yields CASREGGSPLHF. V and J are TRBV10-2 and TRBJ1-6; D call uncertain. V was pared by 6 bases and J by 9 bases, with 9 bases between. The germline V gene encodes CDR1 WSHSY and CDR2 SAAADI. The CDR3 has 12 residues.